In this sample, the clone carrying this TCR beta chain turned up many times. Its target is not known. This record comes from a study of T cells after yellow fever vaccination. Germline trimming cut 4 bases from V and 7 bases from J; bases unmatched to any gene: 8. Germline V gene data show CDR1 as KGHDR and CDR2 as SFDVKD. The CDR3 loop spans 14 amino acids. Study-level results: Boosting was followed by the reappearance of most primary-vaccination clones (around 95% CD4, about 90% CD8). Highly abundant clonotypes carried over from the bulk population could end up in FACS-sorted repertoires as contaminants. CD4 and CD8 compartments shared a small share of clonotypes, likely from convergent recombination.

Conversion of TCR transcripts into cDNA relied on 5'RACE template switching, which added a universal primer site and UMIs. Via MiXCR, TCRdb re-called the 5' RACE reads, giving one row per CDR3 protein. The sample contains around 30,000 distinct CDR3 sequences, around 4.6% of which appear only once. The TCR originated in a man aged 30-40 years who received the YFV17D yellow fever vaccine. The source material was CD8+ T cells sorted from PBMCs, sampled 10 days after the yellow fever booster vaccination. This chain uses TRBV24-1 with TRBJ2-5, with 7 bases fitting TRBD1. For the CDR3, the DNA is TGTGCCACCAGTGACCCGACAGGGCTGGGGACCCAGTACTTC. It encodes CATSDPTGLGTQYF.